This T cell receptor beta chain was found in a study of blood T cell repertoires in COVID-19. Study details: COVID-19 samples collected from the United States, Italy and Spain covered acute and convalescent phases.

The age range of participants was about 18 to 100 years, with residence in about two dozen US areas. Participants' reported clinical history set cohort assignment. CDR1 and CDR2 from the germline V gene are MGHRA and YSYEKL. The CDR3 consists of 15 residues. The V segment lost 1 base and the J segment 4 bases; nucleotides outside the gene matches: 4. Method: immunoSEQ multiplex PCR; TCRdb's copy keeps in-frame clones and lacks some. The sample lists 390,000 or so clones, roughly 87% occurring once. This receptor was taken from a woman aged 50 to 65 who had recovered from COVID-19. This chain uses TRBV4-1 with TRBJ1-5, with 7 nucleotides matching TRBD1. Material: PBMCs or T cells enriched from blood (not recorded which). CDR3 protein: CASSQGLQGNQPQHF. The CDR3 DNA reads TGCGCCAGCAGCCAAGGATTACAGGGGAATCAGCCCCAGCATTTT.